The rows below give T cell receptor beta chains drawn from one sample of a study of PD-L1 blockade in urothelial cancer. Using immunoSEQ multiplex PCR, the repertoire was profiled, and TCRdb retains in-frame clones only, with some absent. The repertoire holds tens of thousands of clones, with 82% as singletons. Sequencing was performed on PBMCs, taken around atezolizumab (anti-PD-L1) treatment. The receptors were gathered from a man in his sixties or seventies with urothelial cancer. CDR3s include the opening cysteine and the closing phenylalanine or tryptophan. Each record gives: clone size, V gene, CDR3 length, D gene, J gene, CDR3 protein, CDR3 DNA. The D gene is left open where the match is weak. The size entry is marked missing in some rows and otherwise reads once, few, many or a size class.

size: .
V: TRBV5-4
length: 14
D: .
J: TRBJ2-3
CDR3: CASSISTSVDTQYF
DNA: TGTGCCAGCAGCATATCGACAAGTGTAGATACGCAGTATTTT

size: once
V: TRBV6-1
length: 15
D: TRBD1
J: TRBJ2-7
CDR3: CASINPTGGSYEQYF
DNA: TGTGCCAGCATCAACCCGACAGGGGGTTCCTACGAGCAGTACTTC

size: .
V: TRBV2
length: 14
D: TRBD1
J: TRBJ2-7
CDR3: CASRGDRSSYEQYF
DNA: TGTGCCAGCAGAGGGGACAGAAGCTCCTACGAGCAGTACTTC

size: .
V: TRBV7-2
length: 13
D: TRBD1
J: TRBJ1-1
CDR3: CASSLDQGAPAFF
DNA: TGTGCCAGCAGCTTAGACCAGGGGGCCCCAGCTTTCTTT

size: .
V: TRBV11-2
length: 15
D: TRBD2
J: TRBJ2-7
CDR3: CASSSRLAGDYEQYF
DNA: TGTGCCAGCAGCTCACGACTAGCGGGGGACTACGAGCAGTACTTC

size: .
V: TRBV5-1
length: 14
D: .
J: TRBJ2-1
CDR3: CASMLRSSYNEQFF
DNA: TGCGCCAGCATGTTAAGGAGCTCCTACAATGAGCAGTTCTTC

size: .
V: TRBV11-2
length: 15
D: .
J: TRBJ2-1
CDR3: CASSPRSSGGNEQFF
DNA: TGTGCCAGCAGCCCTCGGTCATCCGGAGGCAATGAGCAGTTCTTC

size: .
V: TRBV4-1
length: 17
D: .
J: TRBJ1-5
CDR3: CASSQSNLLGGNQPQHF
DNA: TGCGCCAGCAGCCAATCAAACCTTCTGGGAGGCAATCAGCCCCAGCATTTT

size: .
V: TRBV5-1
length: 16
D: TRBD1
J: TRBJ2-7
CDR3: CASSLAPDRGTYEQYF
DNA: TGCGCCAGCAGCTTGGCACCAGACAGGGGAACCTACGAGCAGTACTTC

size: .
V: TRBV2
length: 13
D: .
J: TRBJ1-4
CDR3: CASTGQRNEKLFF
DNA: TGTGCCAGCACCGGTCAACGTAATGAAAAACTGTTTTTT

size: .
V: TRBV7-9
length: 19
D: TRBD1
J: TRBJ2-7
CDR3: CASSLPLGQHTRSSYEQYF
DNA: TGTGCCAGCAGCTTACCCCTGGGACAGCATACGAGGAGCTCCTACGAGCAGTACTTC

size: .
V: TRBV25-1
length: 14
D: .
J: TRBJ1-1
CDR3: CASSEGQQSEKAFF
DNA: TGTGCCAGCAGTGAAGGACAGCAATCCGAAAAAGCTTTCTTT

size: .
V: TRBV5-5
length: 15
D: TRBD1
J: TRBJ2-2
CDR3: CASSPWTGFAGELFF
DNA: TGTGCCAGCAGCCCTTGGACAGGGTTCGCCGGGGAGCTGTTTTTT

size: once
V: TRBV9
length: 14
D: TRBD2
J: TRBJ2-1
CDR3: CASSLGTSFREQFF
DNA: TGTGCCAGCAGCCTAGGGACTAGCTTTAGGGAGCAGTTCTTC

size: few
V: TRBV28
length: 13
D: .
J: TRBJ2-5
CDR3: CASRPSAQETQYF
DNA: TGTGCCAGCAGGCCTAGCGCCCAAGAGACCCAGTACTTC

size: .
V: TRBV27
length: 13
D: TRBD1
J: TRBJ1-5
CDR3: CASSGQGNQPQHF
DNA: TGTGCCAGCAGTGGACAGGGCAATCAGCCCCAGCATTTT

size: .
V: TRBV29-1
length: 13
D: TRBD1
J: TRBJ2-5
CDR3: CSVVTGGGETQYF
DNA: TGCAGCGTTGTGACAGGGGGCGGGGAGACCCAGTACTTC

size: .
V: TRBV5-1
length: 16
D: .
J: TRBJ2-1
CDR3: CASSLGGLSSYNEQFF
DNA: TGCGCCAGCAGCTTGGGCGGTTTGAGCTCCTACAATGAGCAGTTCTTC

size: .
V: TRBV27
length: 15
D: .
J: TRBJ2-7
CDR3: CASSLRGFGSYEQYF
DNA: TGTGCCAGCAGCCTTAGAGGGTTCGGGAGCTACGAGCAGTACTTC

size: once
V: TRBV28
length: 15
D: .
J: TRBJ1-2
CDR3: CASSGFAQGSYGYTF
DNA: TGTGCCAGCAGTGGGTTCGCTCAGGGTAGCTATGGCTACACCTTC

size: .
V: TRBV28
length: 15
D: TRBD1
J: TRBJ1-4
CDR3: CASSELTGSGEKLFF
DNA: TGTGCCAGCAGTGAGTTGACAGGGTCGGGTGAAAAACTGTTTTTT

size: .
V: TRBV2
length: 14
D: TRBD1
J: TRBJ1-1
CDR3: CASSDGQGNTEAFF
DNA: TGTGCCAGCAGTGACGGACAGGGGAACACTGAAGCTTTCTTT

size: .
V: TRBV4-2
length: 13
D: .
J: TRBJ2-2
CDR3: CASQGGNTGELFF
DNA: TGTGCCTCACAAGGCGGGAACACCGGGGAGCTGTTTTTT

size: once
V: TRBV2
length: 16
D: TRBD2
J: TRBJ2-1
CDR3: CASSDRLAGGVTEQFF
DNA: TGTGCCAGCAGCGACCGACTAGCGGGAGGGGTCACTGAGCAGTTCTTC

size: few
V: TRBV9
length: 13
D: .
J: TRBJ1-2
CDR3: CASSVVPDYGYTF
DNA: TGTGCCAGCAGCGTAGTTCCAGACTATGGCTACACCTTC

size: .
V: TRBV6-1
length: 15
D: .
J: TRBJ2-2
CDR3: CASSRSSANTGELFF
DNA: TGTGCCAGCAGCCGATCTAGCGCGAACACCGGGGAGCTGTTTTTT